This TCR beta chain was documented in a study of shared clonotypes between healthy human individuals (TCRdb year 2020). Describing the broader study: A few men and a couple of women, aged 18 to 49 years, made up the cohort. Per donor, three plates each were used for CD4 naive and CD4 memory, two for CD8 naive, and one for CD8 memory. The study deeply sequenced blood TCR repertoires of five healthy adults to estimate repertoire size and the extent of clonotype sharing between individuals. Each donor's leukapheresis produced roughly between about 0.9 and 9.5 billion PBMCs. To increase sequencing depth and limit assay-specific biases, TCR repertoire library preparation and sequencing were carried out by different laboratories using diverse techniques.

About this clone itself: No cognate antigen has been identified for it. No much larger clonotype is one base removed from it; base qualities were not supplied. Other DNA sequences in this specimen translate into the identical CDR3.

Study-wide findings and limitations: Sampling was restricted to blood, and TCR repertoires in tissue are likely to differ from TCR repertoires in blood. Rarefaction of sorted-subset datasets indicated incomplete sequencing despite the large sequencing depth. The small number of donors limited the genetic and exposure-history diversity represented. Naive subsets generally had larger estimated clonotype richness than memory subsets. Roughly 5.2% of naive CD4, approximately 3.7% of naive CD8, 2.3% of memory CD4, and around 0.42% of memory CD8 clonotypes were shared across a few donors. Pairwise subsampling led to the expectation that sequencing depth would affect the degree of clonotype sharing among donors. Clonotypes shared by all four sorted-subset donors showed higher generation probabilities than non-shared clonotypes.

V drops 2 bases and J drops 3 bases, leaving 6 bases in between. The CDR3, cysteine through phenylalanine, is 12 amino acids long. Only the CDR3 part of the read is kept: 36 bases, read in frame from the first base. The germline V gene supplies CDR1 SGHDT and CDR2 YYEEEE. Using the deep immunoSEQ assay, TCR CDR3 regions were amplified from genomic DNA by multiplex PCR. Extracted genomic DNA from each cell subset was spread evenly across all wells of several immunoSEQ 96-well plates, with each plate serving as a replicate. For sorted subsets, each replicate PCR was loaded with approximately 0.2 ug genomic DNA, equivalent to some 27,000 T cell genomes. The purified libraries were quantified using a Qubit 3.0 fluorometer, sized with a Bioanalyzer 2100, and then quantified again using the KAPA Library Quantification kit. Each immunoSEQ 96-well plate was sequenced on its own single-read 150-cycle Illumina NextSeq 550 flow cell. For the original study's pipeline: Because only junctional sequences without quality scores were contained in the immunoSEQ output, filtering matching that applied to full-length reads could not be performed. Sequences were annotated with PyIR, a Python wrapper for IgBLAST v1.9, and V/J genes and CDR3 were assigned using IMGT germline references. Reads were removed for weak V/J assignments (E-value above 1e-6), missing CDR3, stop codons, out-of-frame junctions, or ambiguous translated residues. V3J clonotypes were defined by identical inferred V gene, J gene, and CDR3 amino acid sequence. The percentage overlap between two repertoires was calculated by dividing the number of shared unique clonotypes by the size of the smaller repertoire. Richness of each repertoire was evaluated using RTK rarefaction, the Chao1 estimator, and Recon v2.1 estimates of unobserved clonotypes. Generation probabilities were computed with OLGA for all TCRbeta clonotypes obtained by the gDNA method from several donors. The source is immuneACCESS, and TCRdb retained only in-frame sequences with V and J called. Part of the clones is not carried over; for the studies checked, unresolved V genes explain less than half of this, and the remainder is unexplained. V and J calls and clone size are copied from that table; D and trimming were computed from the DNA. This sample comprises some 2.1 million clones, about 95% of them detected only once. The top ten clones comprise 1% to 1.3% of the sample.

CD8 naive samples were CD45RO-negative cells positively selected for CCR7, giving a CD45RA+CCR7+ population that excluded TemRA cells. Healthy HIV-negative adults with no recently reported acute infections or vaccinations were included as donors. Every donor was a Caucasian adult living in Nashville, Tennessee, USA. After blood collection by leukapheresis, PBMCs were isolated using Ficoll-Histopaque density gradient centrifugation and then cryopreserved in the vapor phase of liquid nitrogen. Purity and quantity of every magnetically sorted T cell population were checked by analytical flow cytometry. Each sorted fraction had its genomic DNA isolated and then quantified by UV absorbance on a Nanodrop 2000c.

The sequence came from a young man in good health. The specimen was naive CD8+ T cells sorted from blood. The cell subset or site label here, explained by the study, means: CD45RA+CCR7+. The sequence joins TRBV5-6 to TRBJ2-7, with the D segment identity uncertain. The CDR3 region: CASSFLSYEQYF. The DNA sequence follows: TGTGCCAGCAGCTTCTTAAGCTACGAGCAGTACTTC.